The 22 T cell receptor beta chains below all came from one sample that was sequenced in a study of blood T cell repertoires in COVID-19. Using immunoSEQ multiplex PCR, the repertoire was profiled, and TCRdb retains in-frame clones only, with some absent. The sample contains around 140,000 clones, approximately 80% of which appear only once. The sequenced sample was peripheral blood. These receptors all come from a woman in her sixties or seventies with acute or convalescent COVID-19.

The chain is built from TRBV6-6 and TRBJ1-6; the D is unclear. The CDR3 length is 12 residues. Germline CDR1 reads MNHNY; CDR2 reads SVGAGI (reference sequence). V shed 2 bases and J shed 8 bases, with 4 bases lying between them. CDR3 sequence reads: CASSYPYSPLHF. CDR3 nucleotides: TGTGCCAGCAGTTACCCCTATTCACCCCTCCACTTT.

This clone appeared a few times. V gene TRBV5-6 combines with J gene TRBJ2-3; 9 bases fit TRBD2. The CDR3 has 16 amino acids. Germline V lookup: CDR1 SGHDT, CDR2 YYEEEE. V shed 0 bases and J 5 bases; nucleotides not matched to a gene: 7. The CDR3 nucleotides read TGTGCCAGCAGCTTGGACCTAGCGGGGTTCATAGATACGCAGTATTTT. Translation: CASSLDLAGFIDTQYF.

V gene TRBV3-1 (or the pseudogene TRBV3-2) combines with J gene TRBJ2-3, with 8 bases fitting TRBD1. Germline lookup yields CDR1 LGHDT and CDR2 YNNKEL (reference sequence). The V segment lost 1 base and the J segment 5 bases; nucleotides outside the gene matches: 5. The CDR3 spans 15 residues. CDR3 DNA: TGTGCCAGCAGCCAAGCGGGACAGGTCCTAGATACGCAGTATTTT. Amino acid sequence: CASSQAGQVLDTQYF.

The CDR3 loop reads CASSSGQVYEQYF. DNA for the CDR3: TGTGCCAGCAGCTCCGGACAGGTCTACGAGCAGTACTTC. The chain couples TRBV5-4 to TRBJ2-7, with 7 bases identical to TRBD1. V shed 3 bases and J 3 bases; nucleotides not matched to a gene: 3. The CDR3 is 13 residues long. CDR1 is SGHNT, CDR2 YYREEE, per germline (reference sequence).

The chain recombines TRBV11-3 with TRBJ2-1; 7 bases line up with TRBD2. The CDR3 is 13 residues long. Germline V gene data show CDR1 as SGHNT and CDR2 as YENEEA. J was trimmed by 5 bases and V by 5 bases; bases with no gene match: 3. CDR3 coding DNA: TGTGCCAGCAGCCACCTAGCGGACAATGAGCAGTTCTTC. It translates to CASSHLADNEQFF.

This clone has only one observation. The chain joins TRBV7-9 to TRBJ1-6; tentative D call: TRBD1 (5 bases). The V and J ends lost 3 bases and 11 bases respectively, with 14 bases between them. Germline values: CDR1 SEHNR, CDR2 FQNEAQ (reference sequence). There are 14 residues in the CDR3. In DNA, the CDR3 is TGTGCCAGCAGCTTGAGCACACAGGAAACACCCCTCCACTTT. Translated: CASSLSTQETPLHF.

The chain combines TRBV2 with TRBJ2-1; 9 nucleotides agree with TRBD2. Germline lookup yields CDR1 SNHLY and CDR2 FYNNEI. J gave up 2 bases and V 2 bases, and 4 bases lay outside the gene matches. The CDR3 sequence is 16 residues long. This chain's CDR3 is CASSELAGDTYNEQFF. The CDR3 region has the DNA TGTGCCAGCAGTGAATTAGCGGGAGACACCTACAATGAGCAGTTCTTC.

This rearrangement joins TRBV5-1 to TRBJ1-1, with D perhaps matching TRBD1 (6 bases). Trimming left V 4 bases short and J 0 bases short, with 16 bases between. Germline CDR1 and CDR2: SGHRS and YFSETQ. The CDR3 is made up of 16 amino acids. This CDR3 is CASSRHQQGMNTEAFF. The DNA of the CDR3 is TGCGCCAGCAGCCGTCACCAACAGGGCATGAACACTGAAGCTTTCTTT.

The chain employs TRBV9 and TRBJ1-1, with 8 bases matching TRBD1. The CDR3 is 15 amino acids. Looked up from germline, CDR1 is SGDLS and CDR2 is YYNGEE. V shed 4 bases, J shed 0 bases, and the junction held 5 bases outside the gene matches. The DNA of the CDR3 is TGTGCCAGCAGCCAGGGGGCGCAAATGAACACTGAAGCTTTCTTT. It codes for CASSQGAQMNTEAFF. The variable domain in full, with the rest retrieved from reference TRBV9 and TRBJ1-1, is DSGVTQTPKHLITATGQRVTLRCSPRSGDLSVYWYQQSLDQGLQFLIQYYNGEERAKGNILERFSAQQFPDLHSELNLSSLELGDSALYFCASSQGAQMNTEAFFGQGTRLTVV.

V gene TRBV7-3 combines with J gene TRBJ2-2, with 16 bases fitting TRBD2. Germline assignment: CDR1 SGHTA and CDR2 FQGTGA. With V trimmed by 5 bases and J by 8 bases, 8 bases remained unmatched. The CDR3 length is 17 residues. The CDR3 DNA reads TGTGCCAGCAGCCCCGTCCCGGGACTAGCGGGAGGGGGGGAGCTGTTTTTT. This sequence encodes CASSPVPGLAGGGELFF.

The V call is TRBV5-1, the J call TRBJ2-7, with 9 bases that match TRBD1. The CDR3 runs 15 residues. V shed 1 base and J 2 bases; nucleotides not matched to a gene: 4. CDR1 and CDR2 (germline): SGHRS, YFSETQ. CDR3 in DNA: TGCGCCAGCAGCTTGTTTGGGACAGGGACCTACGAGCAGTACTTC. Protein: CASSLFGTGTYEQYF.

The CDR3 DNA reads TGCGCCAGCAGCCAATCTCAGGGGTCGAGGGTAGCTTTCTTT. This translates into CASSQSQGSRVAFF. V usage is TRBV4-1 and J usage is TRBJ1-1; D may be TRBD1 (6 bases). The CDR3 is 14 residues long. Trimming left V 2 bases short and J 10 bases short, with 17 bases between. Looked up from germline, CDR1 is MGHRA and CDR2 is YSYEKL.

The rearrangement links TRBV28 to TRBJ1-2; TRBD1 matches at 9 bases. Trimming removed 5 bases from V and 6 bases from J; junction bases left unmatched: 7. CDR1 is MDHEN and CDR2 is SYDVKM in the germline V gene. The CDR3 runs 14 residues. The CDR3 region is CASSARDRANGYTF. CDR3 DNA sequence: TGTGCCAGCAGTGCCCGGGACAGGGCGAATGGCTACACCTTC.

The chain links TRBV27 to TRBJ2-1; D gene unclear. V was pared by 6 bases and J by 10 bases, with 10 bases between. Germline V lookup: CDR1 MNHEY, CDR2 SMNVEV (reference sequence). CDR3 length: 11 residues. The CDR3 reads CASSSYGEQFF. As DNA, the CDR3 is TGTGCCAGCAGCTCATACGGGGAGCAGTTCTTC.

The chain carries TRBV5-6 and TRBJ2-6; D is unresolved. The CDR3 consists of 15 residues. The germline gives CDR1 SGHDT, CDR2 YYEEEE. V dropped 0 bases and J dropped 0 bases, with 4 bases sitting between them. The CDR3 loop reads CASSLEYSGANVLTF. CDR3 bases: TGTGCCAGCAGCTTGGAATACTCTGGGGCCAACGTCCTGACTTTC.

This clone is medium-sized (0.01 to 0.1%) in the sample. The J gene is TRBJ1-2, the V gene TRBV27, with D perhaps matching TRBD1 (5 bases). This CDR3 is built from 15 residues. Trimming pared 4 bases from V and 3 bases from J, leaving 15 bases between. The germline V gene has CDR1 MNHEY and CDR2 SMNVEV (reference sequence). CDR3 coding DNA: TGTGCCAGCAGTTCCCCGGGACGGAGGGACTATGGCTACACCTTC. The encoded protein is CASSSPGRRDYGYTF.

This sequence joins TRBV19 and TRBJ1-2; 10 bases are a match to TRBD1. CDR3 length: 15 residues. The V segment lost 5 bases and the J segment 2 bases; nucleotides outside the gene matches: 5. The germline gives CDR1 LNHDA, CDR2 SQIVND (reference sequence). The CDR3 is CASSVTGQGNYGYTF. For the CDR3, the DNA is TGTGCCAGTAGTGTAACGGGACAGGGGAACTATGGCTACACCTTC.

The chain links TRBV5-4 to TRBJ2-2; tentatively, D is TRBD1 (6 bases). V gave up 5 bases and J gave up 5 bases, with 13 bases separating them. CDR1 SGHNT and CDR2 YYREEE come from the germline V gene (reference sequence). The CDR3 runs 14 residues. This CDR3 is CASSRTALTGELFF. The CDR3 DNA reads as TGTGCCAGCAGTCGGACAGCCTTAACCGGGGAGCTGTTTTTT.

This chain uses TRBV7-9 with TRBJ1-4; 8 bases are shared with TRBD1. V was pared by 1 base and J by 7 bases, with 5 bases of the junction left unmatched. The CDR3 totals 15 residues. Germline CDR1 SEHNR, CDR2 FQNEAQ (reference sequence). The CDR3 DNA follows: TGTGCCAGCAGCTTAGGGACAGGGCGTCGTGAAAAACTGTTTTTT. Protein: CASSLGTGRREKLFF. Full variable domain (rest looked up from reference TRBV7-9 and TRBJ1-4): DTGVSQNPRHKITKRGQNVTFRCDPISEHNRLYWYRQTLGQGPEFLTYFQNEAQLEKSRLLSDRFSAERPKGSFSTLEIQRTEQGDSAMYLCASSLGTGRREKLFFGSGTQLSVL.

This chain joins TRBV2 and TRBJ1-6; 7 positions match TRBD1. The CDR3 has 14 amino acids. With 4 bases clipped from V and 7 bases from J, the junction kept 4 bases outside the gene matches. Looked up from germline, CDR1 is SNHLY and CDR2 is FYNNEI. CDR3 residues: CASSGDRVNSPLHF. CDR3 in DNA: TGTGCCAGCAGTGGAGACAGGGTCAATTCACCCCTCCACTTT. The entire variable domain, with the rest obtained from reference TRBV2 and TRBJ1-6, is as follows: EPEVTQTPSHQVTQMGQEVILRCVPISNHLYFYWYRQILGQKVEFLVSFYNNEISEKSEIFDDQFSVERPDGSNFTLKIRSTKLEDSAMYFCASSGDRVNSPLHFGNGTRLTVT.

The chain joins TRBV3-1 (or the pseudogene TRBV3-2) to TRBJ2-1, with no clear D. Germline CDR1 is LGHDT and CDR2 is YNNKEL (reference sequence). Trimming took 1 base from V and 2 from J, leaving 12 bases between them. The CDR3 extends over 16 amino acids. CDR3 sequence: CASSQVPPSAYNEQFF. The CDR3 region has the DNA TGTGCCAGCAGCCAAGTTCCCCCTTCGGCCTACAATGAGCAGTTCTTC.

This chain uses TRBV28 with TRBJ1-4; D unclear. The germline CDR1 and CDR2 sequences are MDHEN and SYDVKM. This CDR3 is 15 amino acids long. The V and J ends lost 2 bases and 6 bases respectively, with 13 bases between them. Here the CDR3 reads CASSLISSVDEKLFF. As DNA, the CDR3 is TGTGCCAGCAGTTTAATTTCGAGTGTGGATGAAAAACTGTTTTTT.